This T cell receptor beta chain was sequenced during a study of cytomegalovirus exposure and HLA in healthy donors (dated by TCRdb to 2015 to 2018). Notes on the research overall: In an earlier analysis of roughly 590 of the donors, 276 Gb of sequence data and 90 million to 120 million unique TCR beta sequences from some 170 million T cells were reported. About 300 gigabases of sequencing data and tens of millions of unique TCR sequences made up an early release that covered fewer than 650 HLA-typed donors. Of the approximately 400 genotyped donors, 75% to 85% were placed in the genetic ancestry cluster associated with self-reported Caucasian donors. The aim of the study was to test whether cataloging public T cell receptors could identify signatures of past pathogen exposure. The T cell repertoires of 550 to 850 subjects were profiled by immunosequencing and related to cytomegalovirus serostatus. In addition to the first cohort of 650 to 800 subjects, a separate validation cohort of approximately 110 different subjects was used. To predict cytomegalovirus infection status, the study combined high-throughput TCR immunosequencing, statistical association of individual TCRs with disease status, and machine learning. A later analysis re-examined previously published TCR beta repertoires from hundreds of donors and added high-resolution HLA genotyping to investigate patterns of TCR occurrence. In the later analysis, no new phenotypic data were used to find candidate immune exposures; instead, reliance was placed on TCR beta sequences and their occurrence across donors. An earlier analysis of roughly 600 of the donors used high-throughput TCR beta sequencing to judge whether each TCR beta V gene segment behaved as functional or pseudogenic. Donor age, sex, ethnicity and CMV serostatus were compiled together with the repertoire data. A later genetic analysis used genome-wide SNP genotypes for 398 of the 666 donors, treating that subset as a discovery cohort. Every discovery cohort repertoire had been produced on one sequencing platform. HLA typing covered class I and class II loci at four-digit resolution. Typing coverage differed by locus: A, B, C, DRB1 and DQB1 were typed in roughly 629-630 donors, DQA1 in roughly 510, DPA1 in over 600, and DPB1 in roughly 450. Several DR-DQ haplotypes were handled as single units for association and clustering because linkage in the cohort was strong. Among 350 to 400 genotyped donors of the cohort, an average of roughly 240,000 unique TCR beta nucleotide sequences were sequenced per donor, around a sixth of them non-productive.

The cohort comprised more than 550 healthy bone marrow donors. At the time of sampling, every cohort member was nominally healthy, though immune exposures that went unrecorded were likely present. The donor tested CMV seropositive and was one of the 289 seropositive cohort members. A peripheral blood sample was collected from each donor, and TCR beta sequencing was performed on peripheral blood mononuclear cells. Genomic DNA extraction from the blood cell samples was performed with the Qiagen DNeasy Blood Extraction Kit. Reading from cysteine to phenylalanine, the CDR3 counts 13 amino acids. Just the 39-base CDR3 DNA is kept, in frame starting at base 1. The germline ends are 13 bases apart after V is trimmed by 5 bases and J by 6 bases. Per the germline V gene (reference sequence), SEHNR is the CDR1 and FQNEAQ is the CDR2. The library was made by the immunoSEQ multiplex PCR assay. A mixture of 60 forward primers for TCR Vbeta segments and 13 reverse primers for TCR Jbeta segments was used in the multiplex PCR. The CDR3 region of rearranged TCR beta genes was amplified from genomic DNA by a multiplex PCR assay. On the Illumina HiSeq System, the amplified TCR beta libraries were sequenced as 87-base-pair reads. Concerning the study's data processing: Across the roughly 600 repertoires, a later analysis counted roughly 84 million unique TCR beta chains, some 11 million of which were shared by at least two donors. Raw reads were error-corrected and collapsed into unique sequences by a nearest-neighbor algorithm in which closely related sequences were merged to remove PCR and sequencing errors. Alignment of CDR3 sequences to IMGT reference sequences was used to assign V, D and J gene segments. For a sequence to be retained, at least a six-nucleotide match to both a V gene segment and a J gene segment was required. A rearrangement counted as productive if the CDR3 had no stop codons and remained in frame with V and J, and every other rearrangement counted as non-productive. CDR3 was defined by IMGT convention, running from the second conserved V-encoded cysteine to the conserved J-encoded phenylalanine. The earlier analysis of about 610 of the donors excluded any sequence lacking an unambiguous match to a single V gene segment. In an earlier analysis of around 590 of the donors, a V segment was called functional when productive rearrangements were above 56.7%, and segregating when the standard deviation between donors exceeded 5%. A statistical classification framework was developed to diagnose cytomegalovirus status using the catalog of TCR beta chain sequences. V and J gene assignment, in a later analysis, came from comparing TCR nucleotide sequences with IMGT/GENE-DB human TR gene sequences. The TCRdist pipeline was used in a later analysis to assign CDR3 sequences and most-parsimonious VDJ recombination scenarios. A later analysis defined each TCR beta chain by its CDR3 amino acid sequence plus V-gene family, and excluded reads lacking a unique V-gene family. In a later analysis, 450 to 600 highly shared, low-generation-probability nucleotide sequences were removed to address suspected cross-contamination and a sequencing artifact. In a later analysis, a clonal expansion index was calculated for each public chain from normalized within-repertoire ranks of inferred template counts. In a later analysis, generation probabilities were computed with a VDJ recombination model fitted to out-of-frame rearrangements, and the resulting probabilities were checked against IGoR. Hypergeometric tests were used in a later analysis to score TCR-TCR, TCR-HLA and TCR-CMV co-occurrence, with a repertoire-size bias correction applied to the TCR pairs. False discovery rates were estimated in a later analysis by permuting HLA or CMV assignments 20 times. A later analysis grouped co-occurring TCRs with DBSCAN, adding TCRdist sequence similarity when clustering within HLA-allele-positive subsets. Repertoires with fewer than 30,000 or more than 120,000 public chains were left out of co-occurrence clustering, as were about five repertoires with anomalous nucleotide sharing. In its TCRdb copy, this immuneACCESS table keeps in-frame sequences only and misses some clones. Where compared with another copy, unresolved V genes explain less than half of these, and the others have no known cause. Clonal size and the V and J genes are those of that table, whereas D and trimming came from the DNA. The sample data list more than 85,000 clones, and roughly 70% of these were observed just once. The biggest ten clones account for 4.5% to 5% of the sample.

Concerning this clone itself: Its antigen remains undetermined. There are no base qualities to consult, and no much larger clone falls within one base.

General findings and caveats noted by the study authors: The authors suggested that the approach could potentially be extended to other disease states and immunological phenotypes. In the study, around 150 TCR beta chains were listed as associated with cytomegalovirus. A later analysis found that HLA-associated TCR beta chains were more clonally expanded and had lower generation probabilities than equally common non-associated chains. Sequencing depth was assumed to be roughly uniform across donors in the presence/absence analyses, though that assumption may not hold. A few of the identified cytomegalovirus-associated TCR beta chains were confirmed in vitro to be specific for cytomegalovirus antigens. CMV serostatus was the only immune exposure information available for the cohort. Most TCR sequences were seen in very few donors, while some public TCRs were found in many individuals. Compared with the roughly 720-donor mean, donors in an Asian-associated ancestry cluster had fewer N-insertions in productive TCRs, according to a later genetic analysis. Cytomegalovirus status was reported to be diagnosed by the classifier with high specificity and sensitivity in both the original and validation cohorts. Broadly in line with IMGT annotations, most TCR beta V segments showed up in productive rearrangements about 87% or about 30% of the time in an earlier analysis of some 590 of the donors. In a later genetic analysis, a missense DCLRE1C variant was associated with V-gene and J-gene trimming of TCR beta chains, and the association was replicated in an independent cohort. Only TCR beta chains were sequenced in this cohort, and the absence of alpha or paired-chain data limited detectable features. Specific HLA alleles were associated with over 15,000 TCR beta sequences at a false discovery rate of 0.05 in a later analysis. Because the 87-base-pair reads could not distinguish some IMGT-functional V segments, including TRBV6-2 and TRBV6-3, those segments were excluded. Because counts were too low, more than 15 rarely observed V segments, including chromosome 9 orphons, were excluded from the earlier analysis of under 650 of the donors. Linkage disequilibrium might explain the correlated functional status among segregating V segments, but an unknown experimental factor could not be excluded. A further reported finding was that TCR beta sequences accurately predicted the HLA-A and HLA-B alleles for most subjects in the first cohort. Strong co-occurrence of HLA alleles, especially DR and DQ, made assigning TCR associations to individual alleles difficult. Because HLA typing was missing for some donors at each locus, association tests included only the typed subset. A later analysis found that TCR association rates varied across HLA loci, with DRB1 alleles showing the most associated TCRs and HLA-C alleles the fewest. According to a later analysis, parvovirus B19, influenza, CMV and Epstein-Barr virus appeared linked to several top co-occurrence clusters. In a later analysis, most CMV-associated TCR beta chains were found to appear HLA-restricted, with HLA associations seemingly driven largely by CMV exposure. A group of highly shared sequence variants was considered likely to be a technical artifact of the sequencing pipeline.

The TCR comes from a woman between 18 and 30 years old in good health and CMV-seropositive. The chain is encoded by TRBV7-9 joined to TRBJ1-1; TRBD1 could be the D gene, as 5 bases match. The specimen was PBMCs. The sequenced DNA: TGTGCCAGCAGCAGAACAGGTCGGGCTGAAGCTTTCTTT. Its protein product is CASSRTGRAEAFF. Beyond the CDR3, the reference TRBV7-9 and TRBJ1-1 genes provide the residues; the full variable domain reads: DTGVSQNPRHKITKRGQNVTFRCDPISEHNRLYWYRQTLGQGPEFLTYFQNEAQLEKSRLLSDRFSAERPKGSFSTLEIQRTEQGDSAMYLCASSRTGRAEAFFGQGTRLTVV.